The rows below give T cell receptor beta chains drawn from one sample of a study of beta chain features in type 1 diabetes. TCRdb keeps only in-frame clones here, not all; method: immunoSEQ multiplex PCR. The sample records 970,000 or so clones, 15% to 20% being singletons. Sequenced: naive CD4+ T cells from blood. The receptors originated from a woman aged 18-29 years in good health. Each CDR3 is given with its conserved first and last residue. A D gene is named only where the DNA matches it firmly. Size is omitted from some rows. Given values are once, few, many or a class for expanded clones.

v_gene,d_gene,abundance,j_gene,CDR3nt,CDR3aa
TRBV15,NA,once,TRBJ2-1,TGTGCCACCAGCAGAGAAGAGTCAAGGCTTAAGCAGTTCTTC,CATSREESRLKQFF
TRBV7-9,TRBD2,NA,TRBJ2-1,TGTGCCAGCAGCTTAAGGGTAGGGAGCGGGAGTCTCTACAATGAGCAGTTCTTC,CASSLRVGSGSLYNEQFF
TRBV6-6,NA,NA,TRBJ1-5,TGTGCCAGCAAAATCCACTGGGGGAACAATCAGCCCCAGCATTTT,CASKIHWGNNQPQHF
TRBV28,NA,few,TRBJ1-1,TGTGCCAGCAGTTTAGGGGGGGCGAACACTGAAGCTTTCTTT,CASSLGGANTEAFF
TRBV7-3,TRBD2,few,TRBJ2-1,TGTGCCAGCAGCTTAGAGAGCGGGAGCTCCTACAATGAGCAGTTCTTC,CASSLESGSSYNEQFF
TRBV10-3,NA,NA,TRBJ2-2,TGTGCCATCAGTGATACGGCTACTTACACCGGGGAGCTGTTTTTT,CAISDTATYTGELFF
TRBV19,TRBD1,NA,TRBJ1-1,TGTGCCAGTACCTGGACAGGGAGAAACACTGAAGCTTTCTTT,CASTWTGRNTEAFF
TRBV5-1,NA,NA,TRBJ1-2,TGCGCCAGCAGCTTGGCCCTCGGGATGGATGGCTACACCTTC,CASSLALGMDGYTF
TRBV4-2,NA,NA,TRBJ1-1,TGTGCCAGCACCCGTCGGGGCATGAACACTGAAGCTTTCTTT,CASTRRGMNTEAFF
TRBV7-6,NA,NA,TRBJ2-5,TGTGCCAGCAGCTTAGGGACTCGGCAGCAAGAGACCCAGTACTTC,CASSLGTRQQETQYF
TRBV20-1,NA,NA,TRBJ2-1,TGCAGTGCCGTTTTCAATGAGCAGTTCTTC,CSAVFNEQFF
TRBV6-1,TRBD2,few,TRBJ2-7,TGTGCCAGCAGCGTTAGCGGGAGATACGAGCAGTACTTC,CASSVSGRYEQYF
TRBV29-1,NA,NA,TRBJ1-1,TGCAGCGTCGAGACCCAACAGAACACTGAAGCTTTCTTT,CSVETQQNTEAFF
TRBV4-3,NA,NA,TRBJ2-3,TGCGCCAGCAGCCAAGATGAAAACCTGCCGCAGTATTTT,CASSQDENLPQYF
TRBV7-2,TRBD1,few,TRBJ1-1,TGTGCCAGCAGCTTATACCGGGACAGGGGAAACACTGAAGCTTTCTTT,CASSLYRDRGNTEAFF
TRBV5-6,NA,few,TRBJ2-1,TGTGCCAGCAGCTTGTTGTCTACTGGGGGTTATGGCAATGAGCAGTTCTTC,CASSLLSTGGYGNEQFF
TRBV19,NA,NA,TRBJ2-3,TGTGCCAGTAGTAGGTTAAGCACAGATACGCAGTATTTT,CASSRLSTDTQYF
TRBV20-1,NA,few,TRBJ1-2,TGCAGTGCTTCCAGGACAGCGGGCTACACCTTC,CSASRTAGYTF
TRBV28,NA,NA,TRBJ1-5,TGTGCCAGCGGAAGGACGCGGGACGGGCTACGGCCCCAGCATTTT,CASGRTRDGLRPQHF
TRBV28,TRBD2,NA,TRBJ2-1,TGTGCCAGCAGTTTATCCGGGACTAGCGGGAGTCATGAGCAGTTCTTC,CASSLSGTSGSHEQFF
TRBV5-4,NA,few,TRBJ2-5,TGTGCCAGCAGCCCCGGGACCCAAGAGACCCAGTACTTC,CASSPGTQETQYF
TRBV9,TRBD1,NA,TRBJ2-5,TGTGCCAGCAGCACAGGGGGCCGGGAGACCCAGTACTTC,CASSTGGRETQYF
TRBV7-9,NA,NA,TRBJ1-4,TGTGCCAGCAGCCCGAGAAATGGAAAACTGTTTTTT,CASSPRNGKLFF
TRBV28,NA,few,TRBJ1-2,TGTGCCAGCAGTTTATCCGCTTCAAACTATGGCTACACCTTC,CASSLSASNYGYTF
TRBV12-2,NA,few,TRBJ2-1,TGTGCAAGTCGCTTAGATGATTCAGCCAGAGAGGTTTACAATGAGCAGTTCTTC,CASRLDDSAREVYNEQFF
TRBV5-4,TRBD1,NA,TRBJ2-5,TGTGCCAGCAGCTCTAACCCTCGGGACAGGGTAAGAGAGACCCAGTACTTC,CASSSNPRDRVRETQYF
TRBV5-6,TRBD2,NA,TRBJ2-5,TGTGCCAGCAGCTTGTGGTCTAGCGGCGGGGAGACCCAGTACTTC,CASSLWSSGGETQYF